This TCR beta chain came from a study of T cell responses to AZD1222 COVID-19 vaccine. Repertoires were generated with immunoSEQ multiplex PCR, while TCRdb's copy carries only in-frame clones and drops some. The data contain over 100,000 clones, over 75% of them singletons. There are 16 residues in the CDR3. Germline CDR1 SGDLS, CDR2 YYNGEE. V lost 0 bases and J lost 1, with 13 bases in between. This sequence joins TRBV9 and TRBJ2-5; no clear D. The sequence came from an adult in good health. The sequencing used peripheral blood, collected on day 0 of AZD1222 vaccination. The chain's CDR3 is CASSVGASGSQETQYF. The CDR3 DNA reads TGTGCCAGCAGCGTAGGGGCTAGTGGGTCCCAAGAGACCCAGTACTTC.